This T cell receptor (beta chain) was identified during a study of blood T cell repertoires in COVID-19. The overall study: Specimens from acute and convalescent COVID-19 originated in the United States, Italy and Spain. T cells, B-cell-depleted T cells, or PBMCs supplied cDNA or gDNA.

Source study methods: Counts of nucleated cells, estimated from reference gene primer amplification, were obtained. The assay was immunoSEQ multiplex PCR, and TCRdb's table has in-frame clones only and misses some. V and J calls and clone size follow that table, whereas D and trimming were derived from the DNA. This table has about 100,000 clones, more than 65% appearing once. CDR3 length: 17 amino acids. The J segment lost 5 bases and the V segment lost 1 base, leaving 12 bases of the junction unmatched. The germline V gene has CDR1 LGHDT and CDR2 YNNKEL (reference sequence). The rearrangement links TRBV3-1 (or the pseudogene TRBV3-2) to TRBJ2-5; 8 nucleotides align to TRBD2. The source of this sequence is a man between 65 and 79 years old with active or convalescent COVID-19. The sequenced material came from peripheral blood. CDR3 DNA sequence: TGTGCCAGCAGCCAAGGGCCGGGACTAGATATGGGGGAGACCCAGTACTTC. It codes for CASSQGPGLDMGETQYF.